This entry lists 4 T cell receptor beta chains sequenced from one sample in a study of T-cell memory formation after mild COVID-19. TCRdb recomputed calls from the 5' RACE reads with MiXCR, one row per CDR3 protein. Here the sample spans about 340,000 distinct CDR3 sequences, less than 20% being singletons. The sequenced sample was PBMCs or a T cell subset sorted from them (not recorded which). Receptors were obtained from a man in his late teens or twenties who had mild COVID-19 (a few samples of this study predate the infection). Cell type and time point are not known.

The chain links TRBV6-5 to TRBJ2-7, with D possibly being TRBD1 or TRBD2 (5 bases each). This CDR3 comprises 12 residues. From germline, CDR1 is MNHEY and CDR2 SVGAGI. Between the trimmed V and J ends, which lost 5 bases and 7 bases, there was a span of 12 bases. The CDR3 is CASSRGAREQYF. The CDR3, as DNA: TGTGCCAGCAGTCGAGGGGCGAGGGAGCAGTACTTC.

This clonotype turned up a few times. The chain employs TRBV5-1 and TRBJ1-1; TRBD1 matches at 12 bases. CDR3 length: 15 amino acids. V gave up 4 bases and J gave up 6 bases; unmatched junction bases: 7. Per germline, CDR1 SGHRS and CDR2 YFSETQ. The DNA of the CDR3 is TGCGCCAGCAGCCCAGGGACAGGGGGCCTCCCTGAAGCTTTCTTT. Its protein product is CASSPGTGGLPEAFF.

In its sample, this clonotype was seen a few times. The chain is built from TRBV9 and TRBJ2-2, with TRBD1 matching 8 bases. V lost 0 bases and J lost 6; bases outside the gene matches: 7. The CDR3 contains 16 residues. Looked up from germline, CDR1 is SGDLS and CDR2 is YYNGEE. The CDR3 is CASSVVGDRRPGELFF. The DNA for the CDR3 is TGTGCCAGCAGCGTAGTAGGGGACAGGAGGCCCGGGGAGCTGTTTTTT.

The V and J genes are TRBV7-9 and TRBJ1-2; no reliable D call. Germline CDR1 and CDR2: SEHNR and FQNEAQ (reference sequence). Trimming stripped 3 bases from V and 1 base from J, with 6 bases between. The CDR3 loop spans 13 amino acids. The CDR3: CASSFPDNYGYTF. The CDR3 coding sequence is TGTGCCAGCAGCTTCCCGGATAACTATGGCTACACCTTC. Full variable domain (missing parts from reference TRBV7-9 and TRBJ1-2): DTGVSQNPRHKITKRGQNVTFRCDPISEHNRLYWYRQTLGQGPEFLTYFQNEAQLEKSRLLSDRFSAERPKGSFSTLEIQRTEQGDSAMYLCASSFPDNYGYTFGSGTRLTVV.